Listed below are T cell receptor beta chains from one sample, sequenced in a study of T-cell reconstitution after alpha-beta-depleted transplantation in children. TCRdb analysed the PCR reads with MiXCR anew, one entry per CDR3 protein. This sample has hundreds of thousands of distinct CDR3 sequences, with around 13% found just once. Material: PBMCs, mostly from graft donor cells, obtained 360 days after TCRalphabeta/CD19-depleted stem cell transplant. All receptors come from a male patient aged 5 to 17 who had a stem cell transplant for acute myeloid leukemia, so the T cells may come from the graft donor. The CDR3 runs from the conserved cysteine through the conserved F or W. Each record gives: D gene, CDR3 length, clone size, J gene, V gene, CDR3 protein, CDR3 DNA. The D gene is left open where the match is weak. Clone size is not always given. Where it is, it says once, few, many or a class for expanded clones.

d_call: TRBD2; cdr3_length: 16; clone_size: few; j_call: TRBJ2-7; v_call: TRBV15; cdr3_aa: CATSRKRLAGGIEQYF; cdr3_nt: TGTGCCACCAGCAGAAAACGGCTAGCGGGAGGCATCGAGCAGTACTTC
d_call: NA; cdr3_length: 15; clone_size: NA; j_call: TRBJ1-6; v_call: TRBV5-1; cdr3_aa: CASSLGAREDSPLHF; cdr3_nt: TGCGCCAGCAGCTTGGGGGCGAGGGAGGATTCACCCCTCCACTTT
d_call: NA; cdr3_length: 15; clone_size: few; j_call: TRBJ2-1; v_call: TRBV12-3/TRBV12-4; cdr3_aa: CASSPRRVSYNEQFF; cdr3_nt: TGTGCCAGCAGCCCTAGGAGAGTCTCCTACAATGAGCAGTTCTTC
d_call: TRBD2; cdr3_length: 18; clone_size: NA; j_call: TRBJ2-3; v_call: TRBV4-2; cdr3_aa: CASSQDLRPGGRTDTQYF; cdr3_nt: TGTGCCAGCAGCCAAGACCTTCGCCCTGGCGGGAGGACAGATACGCAGTATTTT
d_call: TRBD1; cdr3_length: 16; clone_size: NA; j_call: TRBJ2-7; v_call: TRBV19; cdr3_aa: CASSTAGQGTYYEQYF; cdr3_nt: TGTGCCAGTAGTACGGCAGGACAGGGTACGTACTACGAGCAGTACTTC
d_call: TRBD2; cdr3_length: 14; clone_size: many; j_call: TRBJ2-3; v_call: TRBV20-1; cdr3_aa: CSAREGLAALGEYF; cdr3_nt: TGCAGTGCTAGAGAAGGACTAGCGGCCCTGGGGGAGTATTTT
d_call: TRBD1; cdr3_length: 14; clone_size: many; j_call: TRBJ2-5; v_call: TRBV30; cdr3_aa: CAWSPGQGGETQYF; cdr3_nt: TGTGCCTGGAGTCCGGGACAGGGTGGGGAGACCCAGTACTTC
d_call: NA; cdr3_length: 15; clone_size: NA; j_call: TRBJ1-1; v_call: TRBV20-1; cdr3_aa: CSARAPRERNTEAFF; cdr3_nt: TGCAGTGCTAGGGCACCGAGGGAGCGGAACACTGAAGCTTTCTTT
d_call: TRBD2; cdr3_length: 15; clone_size: NA; j_call: TRBJ2-7; v_call: TRBV12-3/TRBV12-4; cdr3_aa: CASRKGTSRTYEQYF; cdr3_nt: TGTGCCAGCAGAAAGGGGACTAGCAGAACCTACGAGCAGTACTTC
d_call: NA; cdr3_length: 11; clone_size: few; j_call: TRBJ1-2; v_call: TRBV12-3/TRBV12-4; cdr3_aa: CASRPYSGYTF; cdr3_nt: TGTGCCAGCAGACCCTATTCTGGCTACACCTTC
d_call: TRBD1; cdr3_length: 13; clone_size: many; j_call: TRBJ2-7; v_call: TRBV29-1; cdr3_aa: CSVEEDRVYEQYF; cdr3_nt: TGCAGCGTTGAAGAAGACAGGGTCTACGAGCAGTACTTC
d_call: TRBD2; cdr3_length: 15; clone_size: NA; j_call: TRBJ2-7; v_call: TRBV5-5; cdr3_aa: CASSLNLAGVYEQYF; cdr3_nt: TGTGCCAGCAGCTTGAATCTAGCGGGAGTCTACGAGCAGTACTTC
d_call: NA; cdr3_length: 13; clone_size: NA; j_call: TRBJ2-2; v_call: TRBV29-1; cdr3_aa: CSVAQVNTGELFF; cdr3_nt: TGCAGCGTTGCACAGGTTAACACCGGGGAGCTGTTTTTT
d_call: NA; cdr3_length: 12; clone_size: few; j_call: TRBJ1-1; v_call: TRBV6-5; cdr3_aa: CASSYEGGRAFF; cdr3_nt: TGTGCCAGCAGTTACGAGGGGGGTCGGGCTTTCTTT
d_call: TRBD1; cdr3_length: 17; clone_size: NA; j_call: TRBJ1-5; v_call: TRBV7-8; cdr3_aa: CASSSPGTEGLNQPQHF; cdr3_nt: TGTGCCAGCAGCTCGCCCGGGACAGAAGGATTAAATCAGCCCCAGCATTTT
d_call: NA; cdr3_length: 14; clone_size: many; j_call: TRBJ2-1; v_call: TRBV12-3/TRBV12-4; cdr3_aa: CASSSRSATNEQFF; cdr3_nt: TGTGCCAGCAGTTCGCGCTCGGCGACGAATGAGCAGTTCTTC
d_call: NA; cdr3_length: 20; clone_size: few; j_call: TRBJ2-7; v_call: TRBV21-1; cdr3_aa: CASSKRGLPESDRGHCEQYF; cdr3_nt: TGTGCCAGCAGCAAAAGGGGGCTTCCCGAATCAGACAGGGGGCATTGCGAGCAGTACTTC
d_call: NA; cdr3_length: 14; clone_size: once; j_call: TRBJ2-3; v_call: TRBV20-1; cdr3_aa: CSARTSYSTDTQYF; cdr3_nt: TGCAGTGCTAGAACTAGCTATAGCACAGATACGCAGTATTTT
d_call: NA; cdr3_length: 15; clone_size: NA; j_call: TRBJ2-7; v_call: TRBV7-9; cdr3_aa: CASSLGGDPPYEQYF; cdr3_nt: TGTGCCAGCAGCTTAGGAGGGGATCCCCCCTACGAGCAGTACTTC
d_call: TRBD2; cdr3_length: 15; clone_size: many; j_call: TRBJ2-7; v_call: TRBV7-2; cdr3_aa: CASSQPSGSSGEQYF; cdr3_nt: TGTGCCAGCAGCCAACCTAGCGGTTCCTCCGGCGAGCAGTACTTC
d_call: NA; cdr3_length: 15; clone_size: many; j_call: TRBJ1-1; v_call: TRBV9; cdr3_aa: CASSVAWAGNTEAFF; cdr3_nt: TGTGCCAGCAGCGTAGCGTGGGCGGGGAACACTGAAGCTTTCTTT
d_call: NA; cdr3_length: 16; clone_size: NA; j_call: TRBJ2-5; v_call: TRBV6-2/TRBV6-3; cdr3_aa: CASSTGDRGYQETQYF; cdr3_nt: TGTGCCAGCAGTACGGGGGACAGAGGGTACCAAGAGACCCAGTACTTC
d_call: TRBD1; cdr3_length: 15; clone_size: many; j_call: TRBJ2-2; v_call: TRBV4-3; cdr3_aa: CASSQAGTDTGELFF; cdr3_nt: TGCGCCAGCAGCCAGGCAGGGACAGACACCGGGGAGCTGTTTTTT
d_call: TRBD1; cdr3_length: 16; clone_size: NA; j_call: TRBJ1-5; v_call: TRBV28; cdr3_aa: CASSLLSQGSNQPQHF; cdr3_nt: TGTGCCAGCAGTTTATTGTCACAGGGGAGCAATCAGCCCCAGCATTTT
d_call: TRBD2; cdr3_length: 16; clone_size: few; j_call: TRBJ2-1; v_call: TRBV24-1; cdr3_aa: CATSDFGLAGLNEQFF; cdr3_nt: TGTGCCACCAGTGATTTCGGGCTAGCGGGTTTGAATGAGCAGTTCTTC
d_call: TRBD2; cdr3_length: 16; clone_size: NA; j_call: TRBJ2-1; v_call: TRBV29-1; cdr3_aa: CSAFLAWTSGSGEQFF; cdr3_nt: TGCAGCGCCTTCCTCGCGTGGACTAGCGGGAGCGGTGAGCAGTTCTTC
d_call: NA; cdr3_length: 16; clone_size: NA; j_call: TRBJ2-1; v_call: TRBV12-3/TRBV12-4; cdr3_aa: CASRGRLVGDYNEQFF; cdr3_nt: TGTGCCAGCAGAGGACGACTAGTGGGTGACTACAATGAGCAGTTCTTC
d_call: NA; cdr3_length: 15; clone_size: NA; j_call: TRBJ2-7; v_call: TRBV20-1; cdr3_aa: CSARVSQGRTYEQYF; cdr3_nt: TGCAGTGCTAGGGTTTCTCAGGGCCGGACCTACGAGCAGTACTTC
d_call: NA; cdr3_length: 13; clone_size: few; j_call: TRBJ1-1; v_call: TRBV5-1; cdr3_aa: CASRVDRNTEAFF; cdr3_nt: TGCGCCAGCAGGGTTGACAGGAACACTGAAGCTTTCTTT
d_call: NA; cdr3_length: 17; clone_size: NA; j_call: TRBJ2-6; v_call: TRBV28; cdr3_aa: CASSTPFRGTGANVLTF; cdr3_nt: TGTGCCAGCAGTACCCCTTTTAGGGGGACTGGGGCCAACGTCCTGACTTTC
d_call: TRBD1; cdr3_length: 14; clone_size: few; j_call: TRBJ2-5; v_call: TRBV20-1; cdr3_aa: CSARKTGAGETQYF; cdr3_nt: TGCAGTGCTAGGAAGACAGGGGCAGGCGAGACCCAGTACTTC